The source of this T cell receptor beta chain is a study of T cell responses to AZD1222 COVID-19 vaccine. TCRdb keeps only in-frame clones here, not all; method: immunoSEQ multiplex PCR. The table shows about 220,000 clones, with around 93% occurring only once. The material sequenced was peripheral blood, taken on day 0 of MenACWY control vaccination. The source is an adult in good health.

The CDR3 sequence is CASSPGLAGGYTF. The CDR3 DNA reads as TGTGCCAGCAGCCCCGGCCTGGCGGGGGGCTACACCTTC. The rearrangement joins TRBV11-2 to TRBJ1-2; D gene uncertain. This CDR3 is built from 13 residues. Trimming stripped 5 bases from V and 8 bases from J, with 15 bases between. The germline V gene has CDR1 SGHAT and CDR2 FQNNGV.